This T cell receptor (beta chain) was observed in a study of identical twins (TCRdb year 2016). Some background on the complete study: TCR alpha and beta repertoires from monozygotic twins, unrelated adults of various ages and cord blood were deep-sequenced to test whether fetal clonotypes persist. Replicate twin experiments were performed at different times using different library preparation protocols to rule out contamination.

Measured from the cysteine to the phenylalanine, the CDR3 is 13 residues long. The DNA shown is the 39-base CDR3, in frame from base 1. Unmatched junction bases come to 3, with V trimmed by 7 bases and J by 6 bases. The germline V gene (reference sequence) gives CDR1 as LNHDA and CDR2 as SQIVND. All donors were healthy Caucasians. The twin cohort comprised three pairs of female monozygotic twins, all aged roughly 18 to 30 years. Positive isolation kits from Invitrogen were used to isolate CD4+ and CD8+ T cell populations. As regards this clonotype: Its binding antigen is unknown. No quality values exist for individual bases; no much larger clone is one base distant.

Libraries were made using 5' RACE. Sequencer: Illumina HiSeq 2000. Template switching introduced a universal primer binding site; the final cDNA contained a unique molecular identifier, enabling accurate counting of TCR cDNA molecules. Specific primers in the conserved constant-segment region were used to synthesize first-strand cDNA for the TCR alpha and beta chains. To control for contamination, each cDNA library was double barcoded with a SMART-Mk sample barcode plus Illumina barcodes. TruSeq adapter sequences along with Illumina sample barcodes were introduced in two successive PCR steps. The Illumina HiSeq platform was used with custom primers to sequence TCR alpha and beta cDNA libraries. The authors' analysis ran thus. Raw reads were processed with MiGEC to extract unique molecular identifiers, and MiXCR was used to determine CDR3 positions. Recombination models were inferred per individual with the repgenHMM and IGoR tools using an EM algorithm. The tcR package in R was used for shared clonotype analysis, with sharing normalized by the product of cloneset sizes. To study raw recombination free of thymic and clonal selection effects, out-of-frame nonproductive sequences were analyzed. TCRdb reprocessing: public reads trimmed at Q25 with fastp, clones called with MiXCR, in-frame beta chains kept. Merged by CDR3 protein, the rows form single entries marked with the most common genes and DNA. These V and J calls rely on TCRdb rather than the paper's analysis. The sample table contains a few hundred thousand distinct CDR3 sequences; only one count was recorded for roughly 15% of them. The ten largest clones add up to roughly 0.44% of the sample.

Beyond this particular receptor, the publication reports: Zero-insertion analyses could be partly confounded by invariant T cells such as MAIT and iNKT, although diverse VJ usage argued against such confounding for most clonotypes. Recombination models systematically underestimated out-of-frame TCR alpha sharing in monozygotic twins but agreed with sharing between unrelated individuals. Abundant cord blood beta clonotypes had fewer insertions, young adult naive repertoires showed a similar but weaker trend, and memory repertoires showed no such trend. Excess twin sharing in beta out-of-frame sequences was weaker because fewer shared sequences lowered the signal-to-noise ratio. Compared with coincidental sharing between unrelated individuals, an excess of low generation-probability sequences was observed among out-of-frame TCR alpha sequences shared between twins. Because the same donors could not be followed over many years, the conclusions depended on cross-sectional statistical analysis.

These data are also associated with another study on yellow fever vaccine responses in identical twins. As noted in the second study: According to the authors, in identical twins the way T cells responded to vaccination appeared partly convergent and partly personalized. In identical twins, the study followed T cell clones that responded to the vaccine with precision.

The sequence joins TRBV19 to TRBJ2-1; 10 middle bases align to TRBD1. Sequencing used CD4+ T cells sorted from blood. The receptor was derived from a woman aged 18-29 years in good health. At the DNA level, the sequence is TGTGCCAGTACAAGGGACAGGGGCAATGAGCAGTTCTTC. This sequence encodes CASTRDRGNEQFF.